This T cell receptor (beta chain) was documented in a study of chemoradiotherapy in HPV16-positive cancers. The V and J ends lost 5 bases and 2 bases, in that order; junction bases with no gene match: 9. Germline-derived CDR1 and CDR2 are MDHEN and SYDVKM. The CDR3 runs to 16 residues. Overall study results and limits: HPV-specific T cells were functionally defined from only a couple of HPV16-positive patients.

Only in-frame clones appear in the TCRdb table, and some are missing; sequencing was by immunoSEQ multiplex PCR. This sample has some 4,900 clones, with around 72% found just once. As concerns this clone: What it binds is not known.

The sequencing used tumor tissue, collected from a patient who underwent chemoradiotherapy. The source is a human donor with HPV-associated anogenital cancer. The chain is built from TRBV28 and TRBJ1-1; 9 bases map to TRBD1. This CDR3 reads CASSTQGALGNTEAFF. DNA of the CDR3: TGTGCCAGCAGTACACAGGGGGCGCTGGGCAACACTGAAGCTTTCTTT.